Listed here is a single T cell receptor (beta chain). Its target is not known. Libraries were prepared by immunoSEQ multiplex PCR; TCRdb keeps only in-frame clonotypes and omits some of them. The repertoire includes about 18,000 clones, around 84% of them detected once, and about 0.77% sits in the top ten. The sample belongs to a study of T cells in narcolepsy. Broader study findings: Autoreactive clonotypes reportedly recurred in blood of same and different patients, not controls.

This TCR was sampled from a human donor in good health. The material sequenced was memory (CD45RA-) CD4+ T cells from blood.

CDR3 residues: CASSVAGPSNANTGELFF. In DNA, the CDR3 is TGCGCCAGCAGCGTGGCAGGGCCATCAAACGCGAACACCGGGGAGCTGTTTTTT. The rearrangement uses TRBV5-1 and TRBJ2-2, with a possible D match to TRBD1 (5 bases). Germline CDR1 is SGHRS and CDR2 is YFSETQ. Trimming took off 4 bases at V and 0 bases at J, with 19 bases between the two ends. This CDR3 contains 18 residues.